What follows describes a single TCR beta chain. The ends were cut back, 1 base at V and 2 bases at J, with 13 bases in the middle. Per the germline V gene, CDR1 is SGHDT and CDR2 is YYEEEE. The CDR3 totals 15 residues. This specimen belongs to a study of T-cell reconstitution after alpha-beta-depleted transplantation in children. As it was prepared, the TCRbeta library received unique molecular identifiers. Via MiXCR, TCRdb re-called the PCR reads, giving one row per CDR3 protein. Of about 540,000 distinct CDR3 sequences in the sample, around 17% were seen once. The source material was PBMCs from the stem cell graft donor, sampled from the stem cell graft. The rearrangement uses TRBV5-6 and TRBJ2-7; perhaps D is TRBD1 or TRBD2 (6 bases each). This sequence was found in a human donor who donated a stem cell graft to a child with acute lymphoblastic leukemia. The CDR3 sequence is CASSLLPGATYEQYF. The CDR3 bases are TGTGCCAGCAGCTTGTTACCGGGGGCCACCTACGAGCAGTACTTC.